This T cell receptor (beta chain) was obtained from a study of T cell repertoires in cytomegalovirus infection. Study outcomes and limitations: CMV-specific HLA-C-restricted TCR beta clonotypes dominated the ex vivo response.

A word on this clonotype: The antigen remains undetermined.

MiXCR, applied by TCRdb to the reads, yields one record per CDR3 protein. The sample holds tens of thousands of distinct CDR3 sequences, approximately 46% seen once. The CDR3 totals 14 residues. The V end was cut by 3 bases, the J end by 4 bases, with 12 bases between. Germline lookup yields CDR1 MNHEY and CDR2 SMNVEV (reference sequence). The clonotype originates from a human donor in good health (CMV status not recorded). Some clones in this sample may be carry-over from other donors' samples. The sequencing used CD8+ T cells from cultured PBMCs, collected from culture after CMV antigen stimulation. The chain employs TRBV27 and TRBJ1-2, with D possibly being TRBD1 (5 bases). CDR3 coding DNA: TGTGCCAGCAGTTTCAGAGGGGAAGGCTATGGCTACACCTTC. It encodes CASSFRGEGYGYTF.